This T cell receptor (beta chain) came from a study of cytomegalovirus exposure and HLA in healthy donors. Comment on this clone: Its cognate antigen is unknown.

Germline V gives CDR1 LNHDA, CDR2 SQIVND (reference sequence). V gave up 1 base and J gave up 3 bases, with 10 bases separating them. The CDR3 totals 15 residues. Amplification used 60 Vbeta primers and 13 Jbeta primers. Profiled with immunoSEQ multiplex PCR; TCRdb holds only in-frame clones, not every one. Among approximately 140,000 clones listed, just over 65% were seen once. Notes on the study in general: In a later analysis, TCR association rates varied by HLA locus: DRB1 most, HLA-C fewest. According to an earlier analysis, most TCR beta V segments yielded productive rearrangements about 90% or about 30% of the time. Roughly even sequencing depth across donors was the assumption behind the presence/absence analyses. As a later analysis showed, a missense DCLRE1C variant was linked to trimming of TCR beta V- and J-genes.

The TCR was taken from a woman aged 55-75 years in good health and CMV-seronegative. Input material: PBMCs. The gene calls are TRBV19 and TRBJ1-5; possibly TRBD1 for D (6 bases). DNA of the CDR3: TGTGCCAGTAGTATAGGGCAGGGGCACAATCAGCCCCAGCATTTT. Its translation is CASSIGQGHNQPQHF.